The entry that follows covers one T cell receptor (beta chain) sequence. As yet, its antigen is unknown. Study-wide results and caveats: Tumor-infiltrating Treg TCR alpha and beta sequences overlapped most with tumor naive CD4+ T cells, then blood naive.

In TCRdb, the 5' RACE reads were re-called with MiXCR into one record per CDR3 protein. The sample records over 25,000 distinct CDR3 sequences, approximately 27% being singletons. Trimming cost V 1 base and J 4 bases, with 5 bases left between them. The CDR3 has 13 amino acids. Germline CDR1 and CDR2: LGHDT and YNNKEL (reference sequence). The TCR originated in a female donor with breast cancer. Sequencing was performed on naive CD4+ T cells sorted from a lymph node. Subset defined: naive CD4+ T cells, CD4+CD45RA+CD25-. The chain couples TRBV3-1 to TRBJ1-3; D ambiguous. CDR3 in DNA: TGTGCCAGCAGCCAAGTTGGGGGAAACACCATATATTTT. It yields the protein CASSQVGGNTIYF.